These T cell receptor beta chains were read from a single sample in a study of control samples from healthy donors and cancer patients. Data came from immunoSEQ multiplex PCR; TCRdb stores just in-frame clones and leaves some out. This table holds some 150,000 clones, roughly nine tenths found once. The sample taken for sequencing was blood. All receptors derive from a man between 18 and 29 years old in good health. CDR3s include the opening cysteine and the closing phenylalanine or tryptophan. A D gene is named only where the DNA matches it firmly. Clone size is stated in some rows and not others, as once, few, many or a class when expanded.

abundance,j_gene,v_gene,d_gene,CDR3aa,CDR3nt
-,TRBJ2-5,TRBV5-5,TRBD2,CASSQRLAGAIEGETQYF,TGTGCCAGCAGCCAGCGACTAGCGGGGGCCATCGAAGGAGAGACCCAGTACTTC
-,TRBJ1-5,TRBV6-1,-,CASSEAWPQHF,TGTGCCAGCAGTGAAGCGTGGCCCCAGCATTTT
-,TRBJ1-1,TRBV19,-,CASSYSLSTEAFF,TGTGCCAGTAGTTACTCCCTGAGCACTGAAGCTTTCTTT
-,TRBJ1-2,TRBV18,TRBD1,CASSPSGTGSGYTF,TGTGCCAGCTCACCGTCCGGGACAGGGAGTGGCTACACCTTC
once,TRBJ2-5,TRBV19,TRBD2,CASSIERGVQETQYF,TGTGCCAGTAGTATTGAGCGGGGGGTCCAAGAGACCCAGTACTTC
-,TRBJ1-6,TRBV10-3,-,CAISVGDTDSPLHF,TGTGCCATCAGTGTTGGGGACACAGATTCACCCCTCCACTTT
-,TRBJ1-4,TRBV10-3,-,CAISDGGNEKLFF,TGTGCCATCAGTGACGGCGGGAATGAAAAACTGTTTTTT
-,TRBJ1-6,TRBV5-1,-,CASSLLGSSSYNSPLHF,TGCGCCAGCAGCTTGTTGGGGTCGAGCTCCTATAATTCACCCCTCCACTTT
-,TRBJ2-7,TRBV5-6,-,CASSLSTYPYEQYF,TGTGCCAGCAGCTTGTCGACATATCCCTACGAGCAGTACTTC
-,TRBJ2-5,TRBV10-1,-,CASSAGTGVLETQYF,TGCGCCAGCAGCGCGGGAACAGGGGTTTTAGAGACCCAGTACTTC
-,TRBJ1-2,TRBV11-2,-,CASSFRRGSYGYTF,TGTGCCAGCAGCTTCAGACGGGGAAGCTATGGCTACACCTTC
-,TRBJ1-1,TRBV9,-,CASSADGFMNTEAFF,TGTGCCAGCAGCGCGGACGGGTTCATGAACACTGAAGCTTTCTTT
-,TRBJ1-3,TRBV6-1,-,CASSETTSGSRSNSGNTIYF,TGTGCCAGCAGTGAAACGACCTCGGGGTCACGTTCCAACTCTGGAAACACCATATATTTT
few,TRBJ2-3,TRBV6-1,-,CASSEVDRPTDTQYF,TGTGCCAGCAGTGAGGTGGACAGACCCACAGATACGCAGTATTTT
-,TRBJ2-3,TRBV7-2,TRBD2,CASSLGPGTSVSTDTQYF,TGTGCCAGCAGTTTAGGCCCCGGGACTAGCGTCTCCACAGATACGCAGTATTTT
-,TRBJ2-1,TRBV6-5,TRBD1,CASSYRGQGGRNEQFF,TGTGCCAGCAGTTACCGGGGACAGGGTGGGCGCAATGAGCAGTTCTTC
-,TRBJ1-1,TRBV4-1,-,CASSQDDEEAFF,TGCGCCAGCAGCCAGGACGACGAGGAAGCTTTCTTT
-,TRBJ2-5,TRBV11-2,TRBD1,CASSQGQGGTQYF,TGTGCCAGCAGCCAGGGACAGGGTGGGACCCAGTACTTC
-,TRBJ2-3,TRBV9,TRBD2,CASSVGRLAGGLTDTQYF,TGTGCCAGCAGCGTAGGACGACTAGCGGGGGGGCTAACAGATACGCAGTATTTT
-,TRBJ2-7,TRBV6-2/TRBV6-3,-,CASSRGETYEQYF,TGTGCCAGCAGTCGCGGGGAGACCTACGAGCAGTACTTC
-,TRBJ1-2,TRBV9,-,CASSVTGTNYGYTF,TGTGCCAGCAGCGTGACCGGGACAAACTATGGCTACACCTTC
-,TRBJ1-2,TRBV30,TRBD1,CAWSRTGVGGYTF,TGTGCCTGGAGCCGGACAGGGGTTGGTGGCTACACCTTC
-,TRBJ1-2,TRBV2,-,CASSESQGAFYGYTF,TGTGCCAGCAGTGAAAGTCAGGGCGCTTTCTATGGCTACACCTTC
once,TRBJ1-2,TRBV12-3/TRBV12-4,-,CASSLPGVVGYTF,TGTGCCAGCAGTTTACCAGGGGTGGTCGGCTACACCTTC
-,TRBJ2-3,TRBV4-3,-,CASSQWQGELLRTDTQYF,TGCGCCAGCAGCCAGTGGCAGGGCGAGTTACTACGCACAGATACGCAGTATTTT
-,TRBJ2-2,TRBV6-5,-,CASSYGQTNTGELFF,TGTGCCAGCAGTTACGGACAAACGAACACCGGGGAGCTGTTTTTT
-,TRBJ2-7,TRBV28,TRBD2,CASSDKGLLSYEQYF,TGTGCCAGCAGCGATAAGGGACTACTCTCCTACGAGCAGTACTTC
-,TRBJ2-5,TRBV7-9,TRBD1,CATSQGAETQYF,TGTGCCACCTCCCAGGGGGCAGAGACCCAGTACTTC
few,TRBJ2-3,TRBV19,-,CASSPGQLQYF,TGTGCCAGTAGTCCAGGGCAGTTGCAGTATTTT
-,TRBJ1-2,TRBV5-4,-,CASSFVIATSGYTF,TGTGCCAGCAGCTTTGTCATCGCCACTTCGGGCTACACCTTC
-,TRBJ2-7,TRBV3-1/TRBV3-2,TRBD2,CASSQDGGGREQYF,TGTGCCAGCAGCCAAGATGGGGGGGGACGCGAGCAGTACTTC
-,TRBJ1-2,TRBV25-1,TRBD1,CASRPQGVYGYTF,TGTGCCAGCAGGCCCCAGGGGGTCTATGGCTACACCTTC
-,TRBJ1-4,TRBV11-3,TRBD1,CASSLETRDRNEKLFF,TGTGCCAGCAGCTTAGAGACCCGGGACAGGAATGAAAAACTGTTTTTT
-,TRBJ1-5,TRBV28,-,CAGRKQFGGVNNQPQHF,TGTGCCGGTCGGAAGCAGTTCGGGGGAGTGAACAATCAGCCCCAGCATTTT
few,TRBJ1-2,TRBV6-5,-,CASSLLYGYTF,TGTGCCAGCAGCCTATTATATGGCTACACCTTC
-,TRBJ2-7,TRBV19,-,CASSIIGKSGEQYF,TGTGCCAGTAGTATCATCGGGAAGTCGGGCGAGCAGTACTTC
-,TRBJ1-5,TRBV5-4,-,CASSLGGVENQPQHF,TGTGCCAGCAGCTTGGGCGGGGTGGAGAATCAGCCCCAGCATTTT
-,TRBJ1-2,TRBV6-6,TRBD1,CASSWDRNYGYTF,TGTGCCAGCAGTTGGGACAGGAACTATGGCTACACCTTC
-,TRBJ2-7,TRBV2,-,CASSRMFEQYF,TGTGCCAGCTCTCGGATGTTTGAGCAGTACTTC
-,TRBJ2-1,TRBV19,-,CASSIASRSYEQFF,TGTGCCAGTAGTATAGCTTCTCGTAGTTATGAGCAGTTCTTC
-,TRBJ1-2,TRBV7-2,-,CASSLSFQEFNYGYTF,TGTGCCAGCAGCTTAAGTTTCCAGGAATTTAACTATGGCTACACCTTC
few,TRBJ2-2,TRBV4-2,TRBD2,CASSQGLAGDTGELFF,TGTGCCAGCAGCCAGGGCCTAGCGGGAGACACCGGGGAGCTGTTTTTT
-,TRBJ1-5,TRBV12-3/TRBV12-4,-,CASSQSLQQPQHF,TGTGCCAGCAGCCAGAGTCTACAGCAGCCCCAGCATTTT
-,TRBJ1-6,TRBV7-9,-,CASSYRESSYNSPLHF,TGTGCCAGCAGCTACAGGGAGAGCTCCTATAATTCACCCCTCCACTTT
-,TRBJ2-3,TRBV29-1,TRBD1,CSVARDSHTSTDTQYF,TGCAGCGTCGCCCGGGACAGTCATACTAGCACAGATACGCAGTATTTT
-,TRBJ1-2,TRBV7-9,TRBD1,CASSEADRGGYGYTF,TGTGCCAGCAGCGAGGCGGACAGGGGAGGGTATGGCTACACCTTC
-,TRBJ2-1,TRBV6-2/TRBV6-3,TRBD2,CASSSRAGGSYNEQFF,TGTGCCAGCAGTTCGAGAGCGGGGGGCTCCTACAATGAGCAGTTCTTC
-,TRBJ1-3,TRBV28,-,CASTSSWGFGNTIYF,TGTGCCAGCACGTCGTCCTGGGGATTTGGAAACACCATATATTTT
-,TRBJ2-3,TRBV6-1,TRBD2,CASSEKRGSTDTQYF,TGTGCCAGCAGTGAAAAGCGGGGGAGCACAGATACGCAGTATTTT
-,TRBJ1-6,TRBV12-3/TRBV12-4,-,CASSNLQSPLHF,TGTGCCAGCAGTAACCTCCAATCACCCCTCCACTTT
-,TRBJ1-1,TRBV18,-,CASSPLDSEAFF,TGTGCCAGCTCACCCTTAGACAGTGAAGCTTTCTTT
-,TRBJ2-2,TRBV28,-,CASSFIRGQRVGGELFF,TGTGCCAGCAGTTTTATCAGGGGCCAGAGGGTGGGTGGGGAGCTGTTTTTT
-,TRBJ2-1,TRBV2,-,CASSEGGPYNEQFF,TGTGCCAGCAGTGAAGGGGGACCCTACAATGAGCAGTTCTTC
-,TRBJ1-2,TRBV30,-,CAWRTAGEGGYTF,TGTGCCTGGAGAACGGCAGGGGAAGGTGGCTACACCTTC
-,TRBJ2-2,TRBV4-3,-,CASSPRTGPQTGELFF,TGCGCCAGCAGCCCAAGGACCGGGCCCCAAACCGGGGAGCTGTTTTTT
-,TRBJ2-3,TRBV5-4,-,CASSFGWNRGPDTQYF,TGTGCCAGCAGCTTTGGCTGGAACCGCGGGCCAGATACGCAGTATTTT
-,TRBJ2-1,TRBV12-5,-,CASGSLRGGGSYNEQFF,TGTGCTAGTGGTTCCCTCAGGGGAGGCGGCTCCTACAATGAGCAGTTCTTC
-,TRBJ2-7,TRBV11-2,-,CASSLTQGDYEQYF,TGTGCCAGCAGCTTAACGCAGGGTGATTACGAGCAGTACTTC
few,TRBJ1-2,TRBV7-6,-,CASSLVGGVPHLGGYTF,TGTGCCAGCAGCTTAGTTGGCGGGGTTCCGCACTTGGGTGGCTACACCTTC